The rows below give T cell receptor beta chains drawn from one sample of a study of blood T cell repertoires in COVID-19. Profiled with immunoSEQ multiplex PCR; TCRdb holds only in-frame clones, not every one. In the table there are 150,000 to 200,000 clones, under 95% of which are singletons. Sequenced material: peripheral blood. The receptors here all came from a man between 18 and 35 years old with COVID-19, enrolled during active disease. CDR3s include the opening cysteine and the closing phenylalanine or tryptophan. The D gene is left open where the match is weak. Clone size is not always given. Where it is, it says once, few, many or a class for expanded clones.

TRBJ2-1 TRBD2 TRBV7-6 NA CASSLTSGTYNEQFF TGTGCCAGCAGCCTCACTAGCGGGACTTACAATGAGCAGTTCTTC
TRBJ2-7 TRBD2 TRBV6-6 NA CASSRPAPTSGNYEQYF TGTGCCAGCAGTCGCCCAGCCCCGACTAGCGGGAATTACGAGCAGTACTTC
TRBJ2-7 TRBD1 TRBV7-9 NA CASSPRTGGNYEQYF TGTGCCAGCAGCCCGAGGACAGGGGGCAACTACGAGCAGTACTTC
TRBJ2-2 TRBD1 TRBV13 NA CASSLFKDREVLTGELFF TGTGCCAGCAGCTTGTTCAAGGACAGGGAGGTTTTGACCGGGGAGCTGTTTTTT
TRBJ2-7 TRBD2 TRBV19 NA CASSLLAGAYEQYF TGTGCCAGTAGTCTACTAGCGGGGGCCTACGAGCAGTACTTC
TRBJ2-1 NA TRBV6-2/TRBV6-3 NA CASSSGDEQFF TGTGCCAGCAGTTCAGGGGATGAGCAGTTCTTC
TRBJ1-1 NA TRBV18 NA CASSPDQRLTEAFF TGTGCCAGCTCACCAGATCAGAGGCTCACTGAAGCTTTCTTT
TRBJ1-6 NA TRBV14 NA CASSQDWGTGSPLHF TGTGCCAGCAGCCAGGACTGGGGAACAGGGTCACCCCTCCACTTT
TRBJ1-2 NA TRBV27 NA CASSPYSMDGYTF TGTGCCAGCAGTCCTTACTCTATGGATGGCTACACCTTC
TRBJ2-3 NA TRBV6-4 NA CASSVPVTCTDTQYF TGTGCCAGCAGTGTCCCCGTAACTTGCACAGATACGCAGTATTTT
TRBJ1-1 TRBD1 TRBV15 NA CATSGGQVINTEAFF TGTGCCACCAGCGGCGGACAGGTGATAAACACTGAAGCTTTCTTT
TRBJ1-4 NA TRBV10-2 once CASSEFAGEGEKLFF TGCGCCAGCAGTGAGTTCGCAGGGGAGGGGGAAAAACTGTTTTTT
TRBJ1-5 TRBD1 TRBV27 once CASSPGTGLQPQHF TGTGCCAGCAGCCCCGGGACAGGACTTCAGCCCCAGCATTTT
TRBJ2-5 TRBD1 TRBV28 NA CASRRTGGLETQYF TGTGCCAGCAGAAGGACAGGGGGCTTGGAGACCCAGTACTTC
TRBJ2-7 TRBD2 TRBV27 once CASSLASGSYEQYF TGTGCCAGCAGCTTAGCTAGCGGTTCCTACGAGCAGTACTTC
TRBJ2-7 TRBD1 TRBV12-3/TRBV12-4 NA CASSAGTGNEQYF TGTGCCAGCAGTGCCGGGACAGGTAACGAGCAGTACTTC
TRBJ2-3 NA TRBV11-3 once CASSSEGRITDTQYF TGTGCCAGCAGCTCGGAGGGCCGGATCACAGATACGCAGTATTTT
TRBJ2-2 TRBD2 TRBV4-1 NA CASSRVLGLAGVNTGELFF TGCGCCAGCAGCCGGGTACTGGGACTAGCGGGAGTTAACACCGGGGAGCTGTTTTTT
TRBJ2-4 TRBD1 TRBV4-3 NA CASSYDRADIQYF TGCGCCAGCAGCTACGACAGGGCGGACATTCAGTACTTC
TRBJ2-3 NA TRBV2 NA CASRADGTDTQYF TGTGCCAGCAGAGCGGACGGCACAGATACGCAGTATTTT
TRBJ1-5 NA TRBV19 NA CASSLRGGRDQPQHF TGTGCCAGTAGTCTCCGGGGGGGTCGGGATCAGCCCCAGCATTTT
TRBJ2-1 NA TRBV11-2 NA CASSLNTGSGEQFF TGTGCCAGCAGCTTAAATACAGGGAGCGGTGAGCAGTTCTTC
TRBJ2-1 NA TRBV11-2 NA CASSSIRGGRASMEEQFF TGTGCCAGCAGCTCAATTAGAGGGGGGAGGGCCTCAATGGAGGAGCAGTTCTTC
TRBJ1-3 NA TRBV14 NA CASSRMLATGNTIYF TGTGCCAGCAGCCGAATGTTGGCCACTGGAAACACCATATATTTT
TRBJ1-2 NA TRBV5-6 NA CASSPGGVGYTF TGTGCCAGCAGCCCCGGCGGGGTGGGCTACACCTTC
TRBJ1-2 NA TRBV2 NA CASLGLDGYTF TGTGCCAGCCTGGGGCTTGATGGCTACACCTTC
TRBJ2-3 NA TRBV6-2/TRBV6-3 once CASSYRADTQYF TGTGCCAGCAGTTACCGAGCAGATACGCAGTATTTT
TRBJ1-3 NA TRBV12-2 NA CASRLLGGMTGGCGNTIYF TGTGCAAGTCGCTTGCTCGGTGGAATGACAGGGGGCTGTGGAAACACCATATATTTT
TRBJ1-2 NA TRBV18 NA CASSPPESYPGLDGYTF TGTGCCAGCTCACCACCGGAATCTTATCCAGGGCTAGATGGCTACACCTTC
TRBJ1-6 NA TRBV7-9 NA CASSLGALNSPLHF TGTGCCAGCAGCTTAGGGGCCTTGAATTCACCCCTCCACTTT
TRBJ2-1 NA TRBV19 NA CASNSRGEQFF TGTGCCAGCAACAGCCGGGGGGAGCAGTTCTTC
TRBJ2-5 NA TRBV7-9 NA CASSMAYREGETQYF TGTGCCAGCAGCATGGCTTACAGGGAGGGAGAGACCCAGTACTTC
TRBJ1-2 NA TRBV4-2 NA CASSGQSYYGYTF TGTGCCAGCAGTGGACAGTCCTATTATGGCTACACCTTC
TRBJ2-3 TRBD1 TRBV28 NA CASSKPTGGTDTQYF TGTGCCAGCAGTAAACCGACAGGGGGCACAGATACGCAGTATTTT
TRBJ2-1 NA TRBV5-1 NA CASSLGGARGYNEQFF TGCGCCAGCAGCTTAGGAGGCGCGCGAGGGTACAATGAGCAGTTCTTC
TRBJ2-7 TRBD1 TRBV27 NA CASSRDREYEQYF TGTGCCAGCAGCCGGGACAGGGAATACGAGCAGTACTTC
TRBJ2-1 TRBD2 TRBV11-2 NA CADSSGRVNEQFF TGTGCCGACTCTAGCGGGAGGGTCAATGAGCAGTTCTTC
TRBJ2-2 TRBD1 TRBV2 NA CASLGGRELFF TGTGCCAGCCTAGGGGGCCGGGAGCTGTTTTTT
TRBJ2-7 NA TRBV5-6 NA CASSLAGEQYF TGTGCCAGCAGCTTGGCGGGCGAGCAGTACTTC
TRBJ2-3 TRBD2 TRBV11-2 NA CASSRTSGGWNTQYF TGTGCCAGCAGCCGGACTAGCGGAGGTTGGAATACGCAGTATTTT
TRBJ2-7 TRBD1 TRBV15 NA CATSRDRGYEQYF TGTGCCACCAGCCGGGACAGGGGGTACGAGCAGTACTTC
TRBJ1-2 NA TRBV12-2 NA CASRLRLGFNYGYTF TGTGCAAGTCGCTTACGGCTAGGATTTAACTATGGCTACACCTTC
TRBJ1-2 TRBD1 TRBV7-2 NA CASSSHRQGITGYTF TGTGCCAGCAGCTCCCATAGACAGGGTATCACTGGCTACACCTTC
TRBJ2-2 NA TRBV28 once CASNGPGLANTGELFF TGTGCCAGCAACGGGCCGGGACTGGCGAACACCGGGGAGCTGTTTTTT
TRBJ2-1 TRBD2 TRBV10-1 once CASSESLAASEQFF TGCGCCAGCAGCGAGAGTCTAGCGGCCAGTGAGCAGTTCTTC
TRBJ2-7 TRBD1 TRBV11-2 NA CASSSGTEAYEQYF TGTGCCAGCAGCTCCGGGACAGAAGCCTACGAGCAGTACTTC
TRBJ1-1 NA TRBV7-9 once CASSFNRPTDRVVTEAFF TGTGCCAGCAGCTTCAACAGGCCCACCGATCGGGTGGTCACTGAAGCTTTCTTT
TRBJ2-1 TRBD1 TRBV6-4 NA CASSNRDRGFNEQFF TGTGCCAGCAGTAACCGGGACAGGGGTTTCAATGAGCAGTTCTTC